These T cell receptor beta chains were read from a single sample in a study of blood T cell repertoires in COVID-19. Some clones are missing from TCRdb's copy, which holds only in-frame ones; the method was immunoSEQ multiplex PCR. The data hold about 180,000 clones, with roughly 86% observed a single time. Input material: PBMCs or T cells enriched from blood (not recorded which). These receptor sequences come from a woman under 40 who had recovered from COVID-19. CDR3s include the opening cysteine and the closing phenylalanine or tryptophan. A D gene is named only where the DNA matches it firmly. Clone size, where shown, is once, few, many, or a class for clones that have expanded.

TRBJ2-7 | - | 12 | TRBV3-1/TRBV3-2 | TRBD1 | TGTGCCAGCAGCCAAGGCGGGACAGGGCTGTACTTC | CASSQGGTGLYF
TRBJ1-4 | - | 16 | TRBV18 | TRBD1 | TGTGCCAGCTCATCAGGACCGGGACAGGGGTATGAAAAACTGTTTTTT | CASSSGPGQGYEKLFF
TRBJ2-4 | - | 13 | TRBV19 | - | TGTGCCAGTATGTCCGGGTCTGGAAACATTCAGTACTTC | CASMSGSGNIQYF
TRBJ2-1 | few | 15 | TRBV7-6 | TRBD1 | TGTGCCAGCAGCTCGGTCGGGACAGGGGACAATGAGCAGTTCTTC | CASSSVGTGDNEQFF
TRBJ1-1 | - | 12 | TRBV11-1 | - | TGTGCCAGCAGCTTATTGGGGCTTGAAGCTTTCTTT | CASSLLGLEAFF
TRBJ2-1 | - | 17 | TRBV5-1 | TRBD2 | TGCGCCAGCACCCTGACTAGCGGGAGTACCCCTTACAATGAGCAGTTCTTC | CASTLTSGSTPYNEQFF
TRBJ2-1 | - | 19 | TRBV19 | TRBD2 | TGTGCCAGTAGTATAACGAGGACTAGCGGGAGGAGTCGAATCTATGAGCAGTTCTTC | CASSITRTSGRSRIYEQFF
TRBJ2-7 | - | 15 | TRBV15 | TRBD2 | TGTGCCACCAGCATTGGACTAGCGGGTTCCTACGAGCAGTACTTC | CATSIGLAGSYEQYF
TRBJ1-6 | - | 16 | TRBV28 | - | TGTGCCAGCAACCCAAGGGGACGGGGGAATAATTCACCCCTCCACTTT | CASNPRGRGNNSPLHF
TRBJ1-5 | - | 12 | TRBV28 | - | TGTGCCAGCAGTGAGAGGATTCAGCCCCAGCATTTT | CASSERIQPQHF
TRBJ1-4 | - | 17 | TRBV4-1 | - | TGCGCCAGCAGCCGAGGACAGTATGCCTACGCCTTCGAAAAACTGTTTTTT | CASSRGQYAYAFEKLFF
TRBJ1-1 | - | 16 | TRBV19 | - | TGTGCCAGTAGTAGTACAGGGACGGTGAAAAACACTGAAGCTTTCTTT | CASSSTGTVKNTEAFF
TRBJ1-2 | - | 13 | TRBV27 | - | TGTGCCAGCAGTCTAAACCATAACTATGGCTACACCTTC | CASSLNHNYGYTF
TRBJ2-1 | - | 18 | TRBV11-2 | TRBD2 | TGTGCCAGCAGCTTAGAAATCCTTAGCGGGAGTTTTGGGTATGAGCAGTTCTTC | CASSLEILSGSFGYEQFF
TRBJ1-5 | - | 14 | TRBV28 | - | TGTGCCAGCAGTTTCTCGCAGGGATTCCGACCCCAGCATTTT | CASSFSQGFRPQHF